These T cell receptor beta chains were read from a single sample in a study of T cell repertoires in cytomegalovirus infection. TCRdb ran MiXCR on the reads and lists one entry per CDR3 protein. The repertoire holds over 300,000 distinct CDR3 sequences, more than 8% seen once, with approximately 4.7% in the top ten. Sequencing input: PBMCs. The receptors derive from a human donor in good health (CMV status not recorded). Some clones in this sample may be carry-over from other donors' samples. The CDR3 runs from the conserved cysteine through the conserved F or W. D genes are given only for firm matches. The size entry is marked missing in some rows and otherwise reads once, few, many or a size class.

TRBV4-2	few	TRBD1	TRBJ2-6	TGTGCCAGCAGCCGGAGAGGACAGGGGGAATCTGGGGCCAACGTCCTGACTTTC	CASSRRGQGESGANVLTF
TRBV7-2	many	NA	TRBJ2-6	TGTGCCAGCAGCTTAAGGGGCGCCTCTGGGGCCAACGTCCTGACTTTC	CASSLRGASGANVLTF
TRBV7-2	NA	NA	TRBJ2-3	TGTGCCAGCAGCCCGATTACAGATACGCAGTATTTT	CASSPITDTQYF
TRBV7-3	few	TRBD2	TRBJ2-1	TGTGCCAGCAGCTTAGCTGCCAGCGGGAGAGTCTACAATGAGCAGTTCTTC	CASSLAASGRVYNEQFF
TRBV20-1	few	TRBD2	TRBJ2-1	TGCAGTGCTAGGCTTATAGCGGGAGGGTCTTACAATGAGCAGTTCTTC	CSARLIAGGSYNEQFF
TRBV11-2	NA	NA	TRBJ1-1	TGTGCCAGCAGCTTAGGCCCACGGACTGAAGCTTTCTTT	CASSLGPRTEAFF
TRBV6-1	many	NA	TRBJ2-1	TGTGCCAGCGAGACAGGCAGCTCCTACAATGAGCAGTTCTTC	CASETGSSYNEQFF
TRBV7-2	NA	NA	TRBJ1-2	TGTGCCAGCAGCTTAAGTTGGACATCATTGGGGTATGGCTACACCTTC	CASSLSWTSLGYGYTF
TRBV7-3	NA	TRBD2	TRBJ2-1	TGTGCCAGCAGCCGTCTGACGGGGAAGCGGGGGAATGAGCAGTTCTTC	CASSRLTGKRGNEQFF
TRBV28	many	NA	TRBJ2-1	TGTGCCAGCAGTTCCCCGACGCCCTCCTACAATGAGCAGTTCTTC	CASSSPTPSYNEQFF
TRBV7-8	few	TRBD2	TRBJ2-7	TGTGCCAGCAGCTTAGTGCTAGCGGGGACCCTAAGCGAGCAGTACTTC	CASSLVLAGTLSEQYF
TRBV10-3	NA	NA	TRBJ1-1	TGTGCCACCGGTGGGGGGGCGGTGAACACTGAAGCTTTCTTT	CATGGGAVNTEAFF
TRBV30	NA	NA	TRBJ1-6	TGTGCCTGGAGTGTACAGTGGGGAAATAATTCACCCCTCCACTTT	CAWSVQWGNNSPLHF
TRBV7-2	many	NA	TRBJ1-1	TGTGCCAGCAGCTCACAGGGAAGAGCTAACACTGAAGCTTTCTTT	CASSSQGRANTEAFF
TRBV7-2	NA	TRBD1	TRBJ1-5	TGTGCCAGCAGCTACCAACAGGGGGGCAATCAGCCCCAGCATTTT	CASSYQQGGNQPQHF
TRBV28	few	NA	TRBJ2-1	TGTGCCAGCAGTTCCGGGACTTACAATGAGCAGTTCTTC	CASSSGTYNEQFF
TRBV5-1	many	NA	TRBJ2-5	TGCGCCAGCAGCCAGGGAGGGGGAGAGACCCAGTACTTC	CASSQGGGETQYF
TRBV7-2	many	TRBD1	TRBJ1-1	TGTGCCAGCAGCGCGACCCGCCAGGGGGCCGCTGAAGCTTTCTTT	CASSATRQGAAEAFF
TRBV19	once	NA	TRBJ2-7	TGTGCCAGTAGTCAAACTTCTACTTACGAGCAGTACTTC	CASSQTSTYEQYF
TRBV7-9	NA	NA	TRBJ1-2	TGTGCCAGCAGCTCCCCCGGGACTGATCACAGCTATGGCTACACCTTC	CASSSPGTDHSYGYTF
TRBV7-3	NA	TRBD2	TRBJ2-3	TGTGCCAGCAGCCCACAGGGGACTAGCCGAGATACGCAGTATTTT	CASSPQGTSRDTQYF
TRBV28	NA	NA	TRBJ1-2	TGTGCCAGCAGTTTCCCCCTTGGGCAGGGGCATGGCTACACCTTC	CASSFPLGQGHGYTF
TRBV7-6	many	NA	TRBJ2-1	TGTGCCAGCAGCTTCCCCGGGAATGAGCAGTTCTTC	CASSFPGNEQFF
TRBV12-3/TRBV12-4	few	NA	TRBJ1-5	TGTGCCAGCAGTCCCGGGCTGTATAGCAATCAGCCCCAGCATTTT	CASSPGLYSNQPQHF
TRBV7-2	few	TRBD1	TRBJ1-6	TGTGCCAGCAACCCTACGGGGACAGGGGGTCGCCCCCTCCACTTT	CASNPTGTGGRPLHF
TRBV6-2/TRBV6-3	few	NA	TRBJ2-1	TGTGCCAGCAGTTACTTGACCTACAATGAGCAGTTCTTC	CASSYLTYNEQFF
TRBV10-3	NA	TRBD2	TRBJ2-7	TGTGCCATCAGTGAGTCGGAGGTGTCGGGACTAGCGGACTACGAGCAGTACTTC	CAISESEVSGLADYEQYF
TRBV6-2/TRBV6-3	many	NA	TRBJ2-5	TGTGCCAGCAGTTTCAGGGTCTGGGGGGAGACCCAGTACTTC	CASSFRVWGETQYF
TRBV7-2	many	NA	TRBJ1-3	TGTGCCAGCAGCGGCGCCCCGGGACATGGATGGGACACCATATATTTT	CASSGAPGHGWDTIYF
TRBV5-1	many	NA	TRBJ2-5	TGCGCCAGCAGCTTGGTCCCTATTAGAGAGACCCAGTACTTC	CASSLVPIRETQYF
TRBV6-5	few	TRBD2	TRBJ2-7	TGTGCCAGCAGTCCCCTGGGGGCGACTAGCGGGAGAGACAACGAGCAGTACTTC	CASSPLGATSGRDNEQYF
TRBV20-1	many	NA	TRBJ2-4	TGCAGTGCTAGAGGCGGTTTAGCCAAAAACATTCAGTACTTC	CSARGGLAKNIQYF
TRBV3-1	few	NA	TRBJ2-7	TGTGCCAGCAGCCACGGGACGCCGAGAAGAACCTACGAGCAGTACTTC	CASSHGTPRRTYEQYF
TRBV29-1	few	NA	TRBJ2-7	TGCAGCGTTGCCGGGTCCTACGAGCAGTACTTC	CSVAGSYEQYF
TRBV7-2	many	NA	TRBJ1-6	TGTGCCAGCAGCCAACGGAGGATTTCACCCCTCCACTTT	CASSQRRISPLHF
TRBV7-9	few	TRBD1	TRBJ1-1	TGTGCCAGCAGCCAACCCGGGACAGGGCAAGGAGCTTTCTTT	CASSQPGTGQGAFF
TRBV28	many	TRBD1	TRBJ1-5	TGTGCCAGCAGCCCCGGACAGGGGAGCTGGCGCAATCAGCCCCAGCATTTT	CASSPGQGSWRNQPQHF
TRBV28	many	NA	TRBJ1-3	TGTGCCAGCAGTTTCGACAGTTTGCGCTCTGGAAACACCATATATTTT	CASSFDSLRSGNTIYF
TRBV19	few	NA	TRBJ2-1	TGTGCCAGTAGTACGCGTAATGAGCAGTTCTTC	CASSTRNEQFF
TRBV4-3	many	TRBD2	TRBJ2-1	TGCGCCAGCAGCCCTTGGACTAGCTTCGGTGAGCAGTTCTTC	CASSPWTSFGEQFF
TRBV7-2	few	NA	TRBJ2-2	TGTGCCAGCAGCCGACCCCTTTATACCGGGGAGCTGTTTTTT	CASSRPLYTGELFF
TRBV7-2	many	TRBD2	TRBJ2-2	TGTGCCAGCAGCTTCGGGGGGGCCGTCACCGGGGAGCTGTTTTTT	CASSFGGAVTGELFF
TRBV25-1	many	NA	TRBJ1-2	TGTGCCAGCAGTGAATATCAAACGGCAGTCTATGGCTACACCTTC	CASSEYQTAVYGYTF
TRBV7-3	many	NA	TRBJ2-1	TGTGCCAGCAGCCCCGACTCGAGAGACCGTGAGCAGTTCTTC	CASSPDSRDREQFF
TRBV12-3/TRBV12-4	few	NA	TRBJ2-2	TGTGCCAGCAGTTGGTCGGTCGGGGAGCTGTTTTTT	CASSWSVGELFF
TRBV7-2	many	NA	TRBJ2-3	TGTGCCAGCCACCGCGGGACCCTCTTCACAGATACGCAGTATTTT	CASHRGTLFTDTQYF
TRBV12-3/TRBV12-4	NA	NA	TRBJ2-6	TGTGCCAGCACCGCTGTTGGGGCCAACGTCCTGACTTTC	CASTAVGANVLTF
TRBV7-7	NA	TRBD1	TRBJ2-5	TGTGCCAGCAGCTCCGGACAGGGAGGAAGAGAGACCCAGTACTTC	CASSSGQGGRETQYF
TRBV20-1	many	TRBD2	TRBJ2-5	TGCAGTGCTAGGGGGAAACTAGCGGGGGCCGCCAGGGAGACCCAGTACTTC	CSARGKLAGAARETQYF
TRBV6-1	many	TRBD1	TRBJ2-7	TGTGCCAGCAGTTATCCGGGACAGGGGCGATACGAGCAGTACTTC	CASSYPGQGRYEQYF
TRBV28	few	NA	TRBJ2-6	TGTGCCAGCAGTCCCCCGGGGCTAAGATCCTCTGGGGCCAACGTCCTGACTTTC	CASSPPGLRSSGANVLTF